What follows are 20 T cell receptor beta chains derived from one specimen sequenced in a study of T cells expressing NK-cell markers (dated by TCRdb to 2018 to 2021). The library was prepared using 5' RACE. The sequencer listed for this sample is Illumina HiSeq 2000. TCRdb reprocessed the reads and provides one entry for every CDR3 protein sequence; no DNA is given. The table kept for this sample lists 150,000 to 200,000 distinct CDR3 sequences. The ten top clones hold 20% to 25% of the sample. Source material: blood T cells: a sorted CD56 or NKG2C T cell subset, CD4+ or CD8+ T cells, or bulk PBMC T cells (not recorded which). Receptor source: a man aged 18-70 years in good health.

The chain has TRBV5-6 and TRBJ2-3. The CDR3 sequence is 14 residues long. Germline CDR1 SGHDT, CDR2 YYEEEE. CDR3 amino acids: CASSPGVGTDTQYF.

V and J are TRBV12-3 or TRBV12-4 and TRBJ2-1; there is no DNA to check the TCRdb D call of TRBD2. The CDR3 is 16 amino acids. The CDR3 protein is CASSSLAGPLYNEQFF.

CDR3 sequence: CASSYTGGSNYGYTF. V gene TRBV7-3 combines with J gene TRBJ1-2; the D call of TRBD1 rests on TCRdb alone, since no DNA is present to check it. CDR3 length: 15 residues. CDR1 SGHTA and CDR2 FQGTGA come from the germline V gene.

The J gene is TRBJ2-5, the V gene TRBV6-2 or TRBV6-3; checking the TCRdb D call of TRBD1 is not possible without DNA. There are 15 residues in the CDR3. Germline-derived CDR1 and CDR2 are MNHEY and SVGEGT. The CDR3 region is CASSYGTGPGETQYF.

The chain recombines TRBV20-1 with TRBJ2-1; TCRdb picks TRBD2, but there is no DNA to check that call. Germline V gives CDR1 DFQATT, CDR2 SNEGSKA (reference sequence). This CDR3 is 15 amino acids long. CDR3 in amino acids: CSAGGLAGPYNEQFF.

The V gene is TRBV20-1, the J gene TRBJ2-5; absent DNA, TCRdb's TRBD1 call cannot be checked. The CDR3 is made up of 13 amino acids. Germline loops: CDR1 DFQATT, CDR2 SNEGSKA (reference sequence). The CDR3: CSSNTGGAETQYF.

This sequence joins TRBV2 and TRBJ2-2; lacking DNA, the TRBD2 call made by TCRdb goes unchecked. The CDR3 loop spans 14 amino acids. Germline loops: CDR1 SNHLY, CDR2 FYNNEI. CDR3 amino acids: CASSVGRGTGELFF.

This chain links TRBV9 with TRBJ1-4. There are 14 residues in the CDR3. From germline, CDR1 is SGDLS and CDR2 YYNGEE. CDR3 region: CASSVSPTNEKLFF. The full variable domain, in which reference TRBV9 and TRBJ1-4 provide the parts outside the CDR3, is DSGVTQTPKHLITATGQRVTLRCSPRSGDLSVYWYQQSLDQGLQFLIQYYNGEERAKGNILERFSAQQFPDLHSELNLSSLELGDSALYFCASSVSPTNEKLFFGSGTQLSVL.

The genes are TRBV29-1 and TRBJ2-5; TCRdb designates TRBD1, a call that cannot be tested without DNA. The CDR3 sequence is 13 residues long. Germline values: CDR1 SQVTM, CDR2 ANQGSEA. CDR3 loop: CSVPTGPGETQYF.

CDR3 in amino acids: CASSFVLSGEQYF. The chain recombines TRBV7-9 with TRBJ2-7; the D gene TCRdb calls, TRBD2, cannot be checked with no DNA. This CDR3 has 13 amino acids. Germline values: CDR1 SEHNR, CDR2 FQNEAQ (reference sequence).

The chain carries TRBV7-9 and TRBJ2-7; checking the TCRdb D call of TRBD1 is not possible without DNA. CDR3 size: 15 residues. Germline-derived CDR1 and CDR2 are SEHNR and FQNEAQ (reference sequence). CDR3 region: CASSPRDREGNEQYF. The full variable domain, its missing parts supplied by reference TRBV7-9 and TRBJ2-7, is DTGVSQNPRHKITKRGQNVTFRCDPISEHNRLYWYRQTLGQGPEFLTYFQNEAQLEKSRLLSDRFSAERPKGSFSTLEIQRTEQGDSAMYLCASSPRDREGNEQYFGPGTRLTVT.

This chain connects TRBV7-9 to TRBJ2-5. The germline gives CDR1 SEHNR, CDR2 FQNEAQ (reference sequence). The length of the CDR3 is 13 residues. The CDR3 spells CASSYGNRETQYF. Filled out from reference TRBV7-9 and TRBJ2-5, the complete variable domain reads DTGVSQNPRHKITKRGQNVTFRCDPISEHNRLYWYRQTLGQGPEFLTYFQNEAQLEKSRLLSDRFSAERPKGSFSTLEIQRTEQGDSAMYLCASSYGNRETQYFGPGTRLLVL.

The V gene is TRBV27, the J gene TRBJ1-5; TCRdb indicates TRBD1, and absent DNA this call remains unverified. CDR3 size: 14 residues. The germline gives CDR1 MNHEY, CDR2 SMNVEV (reference sequence). The CDR3 spells CASSFGQFNQPQHF.

The rearrangement uses TRBV5-6 and TRBJ2-7. The CDR3 has 15 amino acids. Germline V CDR1 and CDR2: SGHDT, YYEEEE. The CDR3 region is CASSYSSLRNYEQYF.

V gene TRBV11-1 combines with J gene TRBJ1-5. This CDR3 contains 14 residues. CDR1 is SGHAT, CDR2 FQDESV, per germline (reference sequence). The CDR3 sequence: CASSWRRLRQPQHF. Combining the CDR3 with reference TRBV11-1 and TRBJ1-5 gives the whole variable domain EAEVAQSPRYKITEKSQAVAFWCDPISGHATLYWYRQILGQGPELLVQFQDESVVDDSQLPKDRFSAERLKGVDSTLKIQPAELGDSAMYLCASSWRRLRQPQHFGDGTRLSIL.

CDR3 in amino acids: CSARGLTVGNTDTQYF. The genes are TRBV20-1 and TRBJ2-3; TCRdb indicates TRBD1, and absent DNA this call remains unverified. CDR1 and CDR2 from the germline V gene are DFQATT and SNEGSKA (reference sequence). This CDR3 has 16 amino acids.

The chain has TRBV12-3 or TRBV12-4 and TRBJ2-1; TCRdb's D call, TRBD1, is unchecked because there is no DNA. CDR3 length: 13 amino acids. The CDR3 loop is CASSPGTGHEQFF.

This chain connects TRBV20-1 to TRBJ1-6; the D call of TRBD1 rests on TCRdb alone, since no DNA is present to check it. CDR1 and CDR2 from the germline V gene are DFQATT and SNEGSKA (reference sequence). The CDR3 spans 14 residues. The CDR3 sequence is CSATGQGETSPLHF.

The chain is built from TRBV12-3 or TRBV12-4 and TRBJ2-1; without DNA, the TCRdb call of TRBD1 cannot be checked. The CDR3 sequence is 16 residues long. The CDR3 sequence is CASSKPGTAPRDEQFF.

The chain uses TRBV7-8 and TRBJ2-2; the D call from TCRdb, TRBD2, cannot be confirmed without DNA. The germline gives CDR1 SGHVS, CDR2 FQNEAQ. The CDR3 is made up of 17 amino acids. CDR3 region: CASSQALSGIFTGELFF.